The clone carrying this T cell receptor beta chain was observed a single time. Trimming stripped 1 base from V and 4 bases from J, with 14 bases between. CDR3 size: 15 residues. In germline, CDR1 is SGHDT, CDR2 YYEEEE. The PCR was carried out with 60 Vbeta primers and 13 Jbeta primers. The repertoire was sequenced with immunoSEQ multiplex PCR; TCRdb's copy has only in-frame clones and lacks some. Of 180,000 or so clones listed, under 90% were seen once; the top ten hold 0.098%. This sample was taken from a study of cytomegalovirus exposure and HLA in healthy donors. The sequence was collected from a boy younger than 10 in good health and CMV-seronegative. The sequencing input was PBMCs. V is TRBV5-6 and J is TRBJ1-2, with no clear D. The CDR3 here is CASSLRPSDIYGYTF. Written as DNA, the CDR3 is TGTGCCAGCAGCTTGAGACCTAGTGATATCTATGGCTACACCTTC.